This T cell receptor beta chain was sequenced for a study of T cell responses to AZD1222 COVID-19 vaccine. Background on the study: Pooled together were second doses at about 4 or about 12 weeks. General observations from the study: The study sampled repertoires only after the peak T cell response. Reports say nearly half of spike-specific TCRs go after unmutated variant regions. Seropositive status at baseline applied to only six AZD1222 recipients.

Germline V gene sequence: CDR1 LNHDA, CDR2 SQIVND (reference sequence). The V gene lost 6 bases and the J gene lost 1 base, with 21 bases spanning the gap. The CDR3 is made up of 17 amino acids. Concerning this clone itself: Its matching antigen is unknown.

Sequencing used immunoSEQ multiplex PCR; TCRdb keeps in-frame clones, though not all of them. The data show about 150,000 clones, about 88% seen once. The TCR was taken from an adult in good health. Sequenced here: peripheral blood, sampled on day 0 of AZD1222 vaccination. The rearrangement joins TRBV19 to TRBJ1-1; D unresolved. The CDR3 loop reads CASRNRITQFQNTEAFF. The DNA of the CDR3 is TGTGCCAGTAGAAACCGGATTACTCAGTTCCAGAACACTGAAGCTTTCTTT.